These 27 T cell receptor beta chains originate from one sample sequenced in a study of tumor-infiltrating lymphocytes in oesophageal squamous cell carcinoma. TCRdb independently ran MiXCR on the PCR reads; one entry per CDR3 protein. Of almost 20,000 distinct CDR3 sequences in the sample, 39% were seen once. The sequenced material came from esophageal tumor tissue. Source of these receptors: a male donor with esophageal squamous cell carcinoma.

This clonotype was counted ten times or more. The rearrangement links TRBV6-1 to TRBJ2-7; D unclear. With 10 bases removed from V and 3 bases from J, the gap between germline ends came to 13 bases. Germline CDR1 and CDR2: MNHNS and SASEGT. This CDR3 region has 12 residues. The CDR3 DNA follows: TGTGCCACTAGGGCCACCAGCTACGAGCAGTACTTC. Protein: CATRATSYEQYF.

The chain combines TRBV7-9 with TRBJ2-1; TRBD1 is a possible D gene (6 bases). The better agreement between TRBJ2-7 and the DNA end casts doubt on the J call. CDR1 and CDR2 from the germline V gene are SEHNR and FQNEAQ (reference sequence). The CDR3 loop spans 11 amino acids. The CDR3 DNA follows: TGTGCCAGCGTACGGGACAATGAGCAGTACTTC. Translating it yields CASVRDNEQYF.

This clonotype was counted a few times. V and J are TRBV18 and TRBJ2-5; a possible D gene is TRBD2 (6 bases). Trimming left V 5 bases short and J 11 bases short, with 12 bases between. The CDR3 is 11 residues long. In germline, CDR1 is KGHSH, CDR2 LQKENI. The CDR3 sequence: CASSRDFFQYF. The CDR3 DNA is TGTGCCAGCTCAAGGGACTTTTTTCAGTACTTC.

This chain joins TRBV7-3 and TRBJ2-3, with 8 bases that match TRBD2. The better agreement between TRBJ2-5 and the DNA end casts doubt on the J call. The CDR3 contains 14 residues. Germline assignment: CDR1 SGHTA and CDR2 FQGTGA. CDR3 coding DNA: TGTGCCAGCAGCTTAGTAGCGGGGTTGGAGACCCAGTACTTC. Protein: CASSLVAGLETQYF.

This clonotype was seen ten or more times. This may come from a read error, since a much larger clone is one base off. The rearrangement uses TRBV11-2 and TRBJ2-1; 8 bases fit TRBD2. The tail of the sequence fits TRBJ2-7 better, so the J call may be wrong. The CDR3 consists of 16 residues. CDR1 is SGHAT, CDR2 FQNNGV, per germline. The CDR3 DNA follows: TGTGCCAGCAGCTTAGGGTCTCGCGGGAGGATCAATGAGCAGTACTTC. This codes for CASSLGSRGRINEQYF.

The gene calls are TRBV10-2 and TRBJ2-7; unclear D gene. Trimming took 6 bases from V and 1 from J, leaving 7 bases between them. CDR1 is WSHSY, CDR2 SAAADI, per germline. The CDR3 extends over 12 amino acids. DNA for the CDR3: TGCGCCAGCAGCTTACAGTCCTACGAGCAGTACTTC. It specifies CASSLQSYEQYF.

J is TRBJ1-1 and V is TRBV13; a weak D match, TRBD1 (5 bases). The germline gives CDR1 PRHDT, CDR2 FYEKMQ (reference sequence). This CDR3 is built from 14 residues. With 2 bases removed from V and 1 base from J, the gap between germline ends came to 8 bases. For the CDR3, the DNA is TGTGCCAGCAGCTTACAGGGTAGGAACACTGAAGCTTTCTTT. Protein: CASSLQGRNTEAFF.

V gene TRBV7-2 combines with J gene TRBJ2-3, with unresolved D. The germline CDR1 and CDR2 sequences are SGHTA and FQGNSA. The CDR3 runs 15 residues. V dropped 3 bases and J dropped 2 bases, with 12 bases sitting between them. CDR3 amino acids: CASSLAGLITDTQYF. CDR3 DNA sequence: TGTGCCAGCAGCTTGGCAGGCCTAATCACAGATACGCAGTATTTT.

The V and J genes are TRBV7-3 and TRBJ2-5; 8 bases map to TRBD1. Germline CDR1 SGHTA, CDR2 FQGTGA. The CDR3 contains 14 residues. J gave up 5 bases and V 5 bases, and 7 bases lay outside the gene matches. Here the CDR3 DNA reads TGTGCCAGCAGCCTGACAGGGGACGGGGAGACCCAGTACTTC. It translates to CASSLTGDGETQYF. The variable domain in full, completed from reference TRBV7-3 and TRBJ2-5, reads GAGVSQTPSNKVTEKGKYVELRCDPISGHTALYWYRQSLGQGPEFLIYFQGTGAADDSGLPNDRFFAVRPEGSVSTLKIQRTERGDSAVYLCASSLTGDGETQYFGPGTRLLVL.

Ten or more counts support this clonotype. This may be a read error: a much more frequent sequence differs by one nucleotide. The J gene is TRBJ2-7, the V gene TRBV7-8; 10 nucleotides line up with TRBD2. The CDR3 totals 16 residues. The junction had 15 bases not matched to a gene; V was cut back by 6 bases and J by 7 bases. In germline, CDR1 is SGHVS, CDR2 FQNEAQ. CDR3 bases: TGTGCCAGCAGGAGCCAGCGGGAGGGCCAAGACAATGAGCAGTACTTC. Its protein product is CASRSQREGQDNEQYF.

This clonotype was detected many times. Written as DNA, the CDR3 is TGTGCCAGCAGCTTAGAGGTTGGGCTACGGCCCCAAGAGACCCAGTACTTC. As protein: CASSLEVGLRPQETQYF. The chain is built from TRBV7-9 and TRBJ2-5; D call uncertain. Per the germline V gene, CDR1 is SEHNR and CDR2 is FQNEAQ (reference sequence). The CDR3 loop spans 17 amino acids. The V end lost 1 base, the J end lost 1 base, and 16 bases lay between the germline ends.

The chain links TRBV12-3 or TRBV12-4 to TRBJ1-4; no firm D call. The length of the CDR3 is 14 residues. With 2 bases removed from V and 5 bases from J, the gap between germline ends came to 9 bases. CDR3 residues: CASSLRQINEKLFF. The CDR3 DNA reads TGTGCCAGCAGTTTAAGGCAGATAAATGAAAAACTGTTTTTT.

The rearrangement links TRBV7-6 to TRBJ2-5, with TRBD1 identical over 8 bases. The V gene end was trimmed by 1 base and the J gene end by 7 bases; junction bases not matched to a gene: 5. Germline V gene lookup returns CDR1 SGHVS and CDR2 FNYEAQ. The CDR3 spans 14 residues. CDR3 DNA: TGTGCCAGCAGCTTAGGGACAGGGTATGGGACCCAGTACTTC. Encoded protein: CASSLGTGYGTQYF.

The V call is TRBV7-9, the J call TRBJ2-3; D gene uncertain. The J call is in doubt because the DNA end fits TRBJ1-2 better. The germline V gene has CDR1 SEHNR and CDR2 FQNEAQ (reference sequence). The CDR3 runs 12 residues. The CDR3 nucleotides are TGTGCCAGCAGCTTTACAGCCTATGGCTACACCTTC. It is translated as CASSFTAYGYTF.

This chain uses TRBV28 with TRBJ2-1, with TRBD1 as a possible D gene (5 bases). V was cut by 2 bases and J by 9 bases, with 11 bases left in between. CDR1 and CDR2 (germline): MDHEN, SYDVKM. The length of the CDR3 is 13 residues. In nucleotides, the CDR3 is TGTGCCAGCAGTTTAGTTCGCAGGGTTGAGCAGTTCTTC. Translated: CASSLVRRVEQFF.

The DNA of the CDR3 is TGTGCCAGCGCGGCAGGGATAGAAGGAGATACGCAGTATTTT. Encoded protein: CASAAGIEGDTQYF. The chain employs TRBV2 and TRBJ2-3, with D perhaps TRBD1 (5 bases). V was clipped by 8 bases and J by 5 bases, with 17 bases between them. The CDR3 is 14 amino acids. CDR1 SNHLY and CDR2 FYNNEI come from the germline V gene.

This clonotype was found many times. This chain's CDR3 is CASSLYQGADEKLFF. As DNA, the CDR3 is TGTGCCAGCAGTTTATACCAGGGGGCCGATGAAAAACTGTTTTTT. The chain links TRBV28 to TRBJ1-4; 8 nucleotides agree with TRBD1. The germline V gene encodes CDR1 MDHEN and CDR2 SYDVKM. J was trimmed by 6 bases and V by 1 base; bases with no gene match: 4. This CDR3 spans 15 amino acids.

The DNA of the CDR3 is TGTGCCAGCAGCTTAGCAGGACTAGCGGACAATGAGCAGTTCTTC. Protein product: CASSLAGLADNEQFF. The chain links TRBV7-2 to TRBJ2-3; TRBD2 matches at 10 bases. The tail of the sequence fits TRBJ2-1 better, so the J call may be wrong. Per the germline V gene, CDR1 is SGHTA and CDR2 is FQGNSA. The CDR3 length is 15 residues.

CDR3: CASSFAGTGQETQYF. The CDR3 DNA reads as TGTGCCAGCAGCTTCGCCGGGACTGGCCAAGAGACCCAGTACTTC. The chain carries TRBV7-2 and TRBJ2-5; perhaps TRBD2 as D (6 bases). V lost 3 bases to trimming and J lost 1 base, with 12 bases between them. In germline, CDR1 is SGHTA, CDR2 FQGNSA. The CDR3 length is 15 residues. Variable domain in full (rest from reference TRBV7-2 and TRBJ2-5): GAGVSQSPSNKVTEKGKDVELRCDPISGHTALYWYRQSLGQGLEFLIYFQGNSAPDKSGLPSDRFSAERTGGSVSTLTIQRTQQEDSAVYLCASSFAGTGQETQYFGPGTRLLVL.

At least ten counts were recorded for this clonotype. V gene TRBV24-1 combines with J gene TRBJ2-2; no clear D. Germline CDR1 reads KGHDR; CDR2 reads SFDVKD. Trimming shortened V by 8 bases and J by 2 bases, and 5 bases separated the two germline ends. This CDR3 region has 12 residues. CDR3 coding DNA: TGTGCCACCACTGCTAACACCGGGGAGCTGTTTTTT. Translated: CATTANTGELFF.

This clonotype is categorized as medium-sized. V and J are TRBV7-8 and TRBJ2-7, with 10 positions matching TRBD2. Germline values: CDR1 SGHVS, CDR2 FQNEAQ. CDR3 length: 16 amino acids. Trimming cost V 4 bases and J 5 bases; bases outside gene matches: 11. The CDR3 protein is CASSSALGSGGNEQYF. As DNA, the CDR3 is TGTGCCAGCAGCTCTGCCCTGGGTAGCGGGGGGAACGAGCAGTACTTC.

This clonotype was counted many times. This chain links TRBV6-6 with TRBJ1-6; maybe TRBD1 (6 bases). Per the germline V gene, CDR1 is MNHNY and CDR2 is SVGAGI (reference sequence). V was clipped by 2 bases and J by 10 bases, with 15 bases between them. The CDR3 sequence is 15 residues long. DNA for the CDR3: TGTGCCAGCAGTTACAGGGGCAGGGGCATCTCACCCCTCCACTTT. Protein product: CASSYRGRGISPLHF.

At least ten counts were recorded for this clonotype. This chain links TRBV7-3 with TRBJ2-5; 8 nucleotides match TRBD2. Trimming at V came to 4 bases and at J to 6 bases, leaving 4 bases not matched to a gene. The germline V gene encodes CDR1 SGHTA and CDR2 FQGTGA. CDR3 length: 13 residues. The CDR3 sequence is CASSSGLEQTQYF. In DNA, the CDR3 is TGTGCCAGCAGCTCGGGACTAGAACAGACCCAGTACTTC.

In its sample, this clonotype was seen many times. This sequence joins TRBV12-3 or TRBV12-4 and TRBJ1-2; D possibly corresponds to TRBD1 (5 bases). Between the trimmed V and J ends, which lost 5 bases and 5 bases, there was a span of 15 bases. CDR3 length: 14 residues. CDR3 coding DNA: TGTGCCAGCAGTCAGAAAAGACAGAATTATGGCTACACCTTC. Its protein product is CASSQKRQNYGYTF.

The DNA for the CDR3 is TGTGCCAGCAGCTTAGGGACGGGCCAAGAGACCCAGTACTTC. This sequence encodes CASSLGTGQETQYF. V gene TRBV7-6 combines with J gene TRBJ2-1; D not resolved. The better agreement between TRBJ2-5 and the DNA end casts doubt on the J call. The length of the CDR3 is 14 residues. Germline CDR1 reads SGHVS; CDR2 reads FNYEAQ.

This clonotype was seen only once. CDR3 protein: CASSLGTRQETQYF. Here the CDR3 DNA reads TGTGCCAGCAGCTTAGGGACGCGACAAGAGACCCAGTACTTC. The genes are TRBV7-2 and TRBJ2-5; D call uncertain. Between the trimmed V and J ends, which lost 1 base and 2 bases, there was a span of 8 bases. Germline CDR1 reads SGHTA; CDR2 reads FQGNSA. This CDR3 region has 14 residues.

Ten or more counts support this clonotype. This rearrangement joins TRBV5-1 to TRBJ1-1; unclear D gene. This CDR3 region has 14 residues. Germline assignment: CDR1 SGHRS and CDR2 YFSETQ. V was trimmed by 0 bases and J by 2 bases, leaving 8 bases between them. The CDR3: CASSLEAGNTEAFF. In nucleotides, the CDR3 is TGCGCCAGCAGCTTGGAGGCAGGAAACACTGAAGCTTTCTTT. The complete variable domain, with remaining parts taken from reference TRBV5-1 and TRBJ1-1, reads KAGVTQTPRYLIKTRGQQVTLSCSPISGHRSVSWYQQTPGQGLQFLFEYFSETQRNKGNFPGRFSGRQFSNSRSEMNVSTLELGDSALYLCASSLEAGNTEAFFGQGTRLTVV.